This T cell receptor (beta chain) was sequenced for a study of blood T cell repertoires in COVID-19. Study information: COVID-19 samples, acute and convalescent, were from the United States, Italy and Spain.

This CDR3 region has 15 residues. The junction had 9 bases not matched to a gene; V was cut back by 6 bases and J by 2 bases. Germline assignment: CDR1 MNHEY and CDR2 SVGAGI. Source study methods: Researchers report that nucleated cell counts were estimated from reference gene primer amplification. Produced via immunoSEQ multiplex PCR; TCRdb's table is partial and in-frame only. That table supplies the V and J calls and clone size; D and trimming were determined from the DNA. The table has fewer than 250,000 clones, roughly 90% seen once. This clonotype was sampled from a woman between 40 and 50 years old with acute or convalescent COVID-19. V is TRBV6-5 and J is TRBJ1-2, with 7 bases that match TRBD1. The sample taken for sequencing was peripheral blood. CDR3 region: CASRISGTANYGYTF. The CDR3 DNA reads TGTGCCAGCAGGATTTCCGGGACAGCGAACTATGGCTACACCTTC.